Listed here are 26 T cell receptor beta chains from one sample, sequenced in a study of cytomegalovirus exposure and HLA in healthy donors (dated by TCRdb to about 2017). The library was generated by the immunoSEQ multiplex PCR assay. A mixture of 60 forward primers for TCR Vbeta segments and 13 reverse primers for TCR Jbeta segments was used in the multiplex PCR. Held by TCRdb, this immuneACCESS table contains in-frame sequences only and omits some clones. Under half of the omission traces to an unresolved V gene where checked; the cause of the rest is unknown. The table for this sample lists 110,000 to 150,000 clones; approximately 82% of them were counted only once. Together, the top ten hold roughly 9.7% of the sample. Sequenced sample: PBMCs. The source is a woman aged 60-75 years in good health and CMV-seropositive.

The V gene is TRBV30, the J gene TRBJ1-1; 7 bases agree with TRBD1. V lost 3 bases, J lost 0 bases, and 7 bases stayed unmatched. CDR3 length: 15 amino acids. Looked up from germline, CDR1 is GTSNPN and CDR2 is SVGIG (reference sequence). The CDR3 coding sequence is TGTGCCTGGAGAGAGCCGGGACAGTTGAACACTGAAGCTTTCTTT. The encoded protein is CAWREPGQLNTEAFF.

The V call is TRBV4-3, the J call TRBJ2-7, with 10 bases that match TRBD1. The germline CDR1 and CDR2 sequences are LGHNA and YSLEER. J lost 5 bases, V lost 4 bases, and 17 bases had no gene match. This CDR3 spans 18 amino acids. CDR3 DNA sequence: TGCGCCAGCAGCCTTTACCACGATCCGGGACAGGGGATCCACGAGCAGTACTTC. It encodes CASSLYHDPGQGIHEQYF.

This chain links TRBV4-2 with TRBJ2-5; 10 bases are shared with TRBD2. The CDR3 totals 20 residues. CDR1 is LGHNA and CDR2 is YNFKEQ in the germline V gene. Trimming cost V 4 bases and J 4 bases; bases outside gene matches: 21. The CDR3 DNA reads as TGTGCCAGCAGCCTACATCCCCGACCCAATAGCGGGAGGCAAGTAGAGACCCAGTACTTC. As protein: CASSLHPRPNSGRQVETQYF.

The rearrangement links TRBV7-2 to TRBJ2-1; no clear D gene. Trimming cost V 0 bases and J 7 bases, with 16 bases left between them. This CDR3 has 16 residues. Germline CDR1 SGHTA, CDR2 FQGNSA. CDR3 residues: CASSLARSGLRNEQFF. The CDR3 bases are TGTGCCAGCAGCTTAGCAAGGTCCGGTCTGAGGAATGAGCAGTTCTTC.

V and J are TRBV28 and TRBJ2-5; D gene ambiguous. CDR1 is MDHEN, CDR2 SYDVKM, per germline. The CDR3 spans 13 residues. Trimming cost V 5 bases and J 11 bases, with 18 bases left between them. CDR3 sequence reads: CASSPLRVREQYF. For the CDR3, the DNA is TGTGCCAGCAGTCCCCTACGGGTTAGAGAGCAGTACTTC.

The J gene is TRBJ1-5, the V gene TRBV19; weak D call: TRBD1 (6 bases). Germline CDR1 reads LNHDA; CDR2 reads SQIVND (reference sequence). V was shortened by 6 bases and J by 3 bases, with 12 bases between the two germline ends. CDR3 length: 14 residues. The CDR3 sequence: CASSGGRNNQPQHF. The CDR3 DNA reads as TGTGCCAGTAGCGGGGGGCGAAACAATCAGCCCCAGCATTTT.

The V and J genes are TRBV15 and TRBJ2-5; D is uncertain. The J call is doubtful: the DNA matches TRBJ2-7 better. CDR1 is LNHNV, CDR2 YYDKDF, per germline (reference sequence). The CDR3 runs 11 residues. CDR3 protein: CATSRNYEQYF. The CDR3 DNA is TGTGCCACCAGCAGGAACTACGAGCAGTACTTC.

This chain uses TRBV29-1 with TRBJ2-7, with a tentative D call TRBD2 (5 bases). CDR1 and CDR2 from the germline V gene are SQVTM and ANQGSEA. V was cut by 1 base and J by 5 bases, with 6 bases left in between. CDR3 size: 11 residues. CDR3 amino acids: CSVEGGNEQYF. In DNA form, the CDR3 reads TGCAGCGTTGAAGGAGGGAACGAGCAGTACTTC.

The chain recombines TRBV4-2 with TRBJ2-5; D remains ambiguous. The CDR3 loop spans 14 amino acids. Germline assignment: CDR1 LGHNA and CDR2 YNFKEQ. V dropped 3 bases and J dropped 1 base, with 9 bases sitting between them. CDR3 in amino acids: CASSHELGQETQYF. In DNA form, the CDR3 reads TGTGCCAGCAGCCACGAACTCGGCCAAGAGACCCAGTACTTC.

The chain carries TRBV2 and TRBJ2-1, with D perhaps TRBD2 (5 bases). Per germline, CDR1 SNHLY and CDR2 FYNNEI. V was clipped by 1 base and J by 8 bases, with 12 bases between them. CDR3 length: 14 amino acids. This chain's CDR3 is CASSEVRTLHEQFF. DNA for the CDR3: TGTGCCAGCAGTGAAGTCAGGACTTTACATGAGCAGTTCTTC. The full variable domain, completed using reference TRBV2 and TRBJ2-1, is EPEVTQTPSHQVTQMGQEVILRCVPISNHLYFYWYRQILGQKVEFLVSFYNNEISEKSEIFDDQFSVERPDGSNFTLKIRSTKLEDSAMYFCASSEVRTLHEQFFGPGTRLTVL.

The CDR3 nucleotides read TGTGCCAGCAGCTTAGGAATGGCGGGTCAGCCCCAGCATTTT. Residues: CASSLGMAGQPQHF. The chain carries TRBV7-2 and TRBJ1-5, with no clear D. Trimming shortened V by 1 base and J by 6 bases, and 10 bases separated the two germline ends. The CDR3 loop spans 14 amino acids. The germline V gene has CDR1 SGHTA and CDR2 FQGNSA.

The rearrangement joins TRBV14 to TRBJ1-1; TRBD1 might be the D (6 bases). V was clipped by 0 bases and J by 5 bases, with 13 bases between them. The CDR3 contains 15 residues. Germline V gene sequence: CDR1 SGHDN, CDR2 FVKESK. CDR3 bases: TGTGCCAGCAGCCAAGATCAGGCAGGGGTGACTGAAGCTTTCTTT. It is translated as CASSQDQAGVTEAFF.

The V and J genes are TRBV6-4 and TRBJ2-3; 7 bases are a match to TRBD2. The CDR3 runs to 16 residues. The germline gives CDR1 MRHNA, CDR2 SNTAGT. V shed 3 bases and J 1 base; nucleotides not matched to a gene: 7. In DNA form, the CDR3 reads TGTGCCAGCAGTGAAGGGCGGGAGTGGGGCACAGATACGCAGTATTTT. This sequence encodes CASSEGREWGTDTQYF.

The chain combines TRBV28 with TRBJ2-5; weak D call: TRBD2 (6 bases). This CDR3 comprises 15 residues. Trimming took off 4 bases at V and 5 bases at J, with 17 bases between the two ends. CDR1 and CDR2 from the germline V gene are MDHEN and SYDVKM. The CDR3 is CASSYSSAREETQYF. DNA for the CDR3: TGTGCCAGCAGTTACTCTAGCGCCCGGGAGGAGACCCAGTACTTC.

V and J are TRBV7-9 and TRBJ2-7; 9 bases are a match to TRBD1. After removal of 5 bases from V and 6 bases from J, the junction contained 8 bases not matched to a gene. Germline V gene sequence: CDR1 SEHNR, CDR2 FQNEAQ (reference sequence). CDR3 length equals 14 residues. In nucleotides, the CDR3 is TGTGCCAGCAGCGTACCCGGGACAGGGTTCGAGCAGTACTTC. This codes for CASSVPGTGFEQYF.

This chain links TRBV5-6 with TRBJ2-3; D is uncertain. The CDR3 totals 15 residues. The V and J ends lost 5 bases and 2 bases respectively, with 15 bases between them. Per germline, CDR1 SGHDT and CDR2 YYEEEE. DNA for the CDR3: TGTGCCAGCAGATACCTAGAGGAAGTCACAGATACGCAGTATTTT. Protein product: CASRYLEEVTDTQYF. Variable domain in full (rest from reference TRBV5-6 and TRBJ2-3): DAGVTQSPTHLIKTRGQQVTLRCSPKSGHDTVSWYQQALGQGPQFIFQYYEEEERQRGNFPDRFSGHQFPNYSSELNVNALLLGDSALYLCASRYLEEVTDTQYFGPGTRLTVL.

This rearrangement joins TRBV7-2 to TRBJ2-7; 10 bases map to TRBD2. The CDR3 contains 14 residues. Germline loops: CDR1 SGHTA, CDR2 FQGNSA. The junction had 5 bases not matched to a gene; V was cut back by 3 bases and J by 6 bases. In nucleotides, the CDR3 is TGTGCCAGCAGCTTGGCTAGCGGGAGCCGCGAGCAGTACTTC. Translating gives CASSLASGSREQYF. Together with reference TRBV7-2 and TRBJ2-7, the CDR3 gives the full variable domain: GAGVSQSPSNKVTEKGKDVELRCDPISGHTALYWYRQSLGQGLEFLIYFQGNSAPDKSGLPSDRFSAERTGGSVSTLTIQRTQQEDSAVYLCASSLASGSREQYFGPGTRLTVT.

The chain couples TRBV28 to TRBJ1-4; TRBD1 might be the D (6 bases). This CDR3 contains 11 residues. Between the trimmed V and J ends, which lost 8 bases and 8 bases, there was a span of 9 bases. Germline CDR1 is MDHEN and CDR2 is SYDVKM. CDR3 amino acids: CASAGEEKLFF. CDR3 sequence (DNA): TGTGCCAGCGCAGGGGAGGAAAAACTGTTTTTT.

V usage is TRBV6-1 and J usage is TRBJ1-5; D possibly corresponds to TRBD1 (5 bases). The V and J ends lost 1 base and 7 bases respectively, with 11 bases between them. Germline V CDR1 and CDR2: MNHNS, SASEGT. This CDR3 spans 14 amino acids. CDR3 in DNA: TGTGCCAGCAGTGAAGGGCAGGGTGCCCAGCCCCAGCATTTT. This translates into CASSEGQGAQPQHF.

This chain connects TRBV19 to TRBJ1-5; unclear D gene. There are 15 residues in the CDR3. Trimming removed 3 bases at V and 4 bases at J, with 13 bases between. CDR1 and CDR2 (germline): LNHDA, SQIVND (reference sequence). CDR3 coding DNA: TGTGCCAGTAGTATTGGCCAATGGGAGAATCAGCCCCAGCATTTT. Translating it yields CASSIGQWENQPQHF.

V usage is TRBV4-2 and J usage is TRBJ2-7; 10 bases map to TRBD2. Trimming removed 8 bases from V and 0 bases from J; junction bases left unmatched: 7. Germline lookup yields CDR1 LGHNA and CDR2 YNFKEQ. CDR3 length: 15 residues. CDR3 sequence reads: CASGGLARTSYEQYF. CDR3 bases: TGTGCCAGCGGGGGACTAGCGCGCACCTCCTACGAGCAGTACTTC.

This clone was found once. This chain joins TRBV7-2 and TRBJ2-2; D unclear. Germline V gene sequence: CDR1 SGHTA, CDR2 FQGNSA. There are 14 residues in the CDR3. V lost 3 bases and J lost 1, with 6 bases in between. The CDR3 here is CASSFNRNTGELFF. The CDR3 nucleotides are TGTGCCAGCAGCTTTAACAGGAACACCGGGGAGCTGTTTTTT.

The chain employs TRBV5-3 and TRBJ2-5; 10 nucleotides align to TRBD1. The J call may not be correct, given that the DNA end is closer to TRBJ2-7. TRBV5-3 is noted as an ORF with a role that remains uncertain. CDR3 length equals 22 residues. The CDR3 coding sequence is TGTGCCAGAAGCTTGTGGCCGGGACAGGGGCTGGATTTAGTAGTAGGCTCCTACGAGCAGTACTTC. This translates into CARSLWPGQGLDLVVGSYEQYF.

The chain is built from TRBV4-3 and TRBJ2-2; no clear D gene. V dropped 8 bases and J dropped 6 bases, with 7 bases sitting between them. Germline CDR1 reads LGHNA; CDR2 reads YSLEER. The CDR3 loop spans 11 amino acids. The CDR3 spells CASGGPGELFF. The CDR3 DNA is TGCGCCAGCGGCGGCCCCGGGGAGCTGTTTTTT.

The count of this clone is one. The J gene is TRBJ2-7, the V gene TRBV4-1; weak D call: TRBD2 (6 bases). CDR3 length equals 15 residues. The V gene lost 1 base and the J gene lost 1 base, with 11 bases spanning the gap. Germline V gene data show CDR1 as MGHRA and CDR2 as YSYEKL. Written as DNA, the CDR3 is TGCGCCAGCAGCCAAGCCGAGGGAGGTTCCTACGAGCAGTACTTC. Translated: CASSQAEGGSYEQYF.

The chain joins TRBV19 to TRBJ2-7, with 12 bases that match TRBD2. Germline V CDR1 and CDR2: LNHDA, SQIVND (reference sequence). There are 16 residues in the CDR3. V shed 5 bases, J shed 3 bases, and the junction held 8 bases outside the gene matches. The CDR3: CASSRRLAGEVYEQYF. CDR3 in DNA: TGTGCCAGTAGTCGCCGACTAGCGGGAGAAGTCTACGAGCAGTACTTC.